Listed below are T cell receptor beta chains from one sample, sequenced in a study of OX40 agonist ivuxolimab in advanced cancers. This table comes from immunoSEQ multiplex PCR, and its TCRdb copy is limited to in-frame clones, with some not included. The data contain roughly 46,000 clones, around nine tenths of them singletons. Sequencing used CD4+ or CD8+ T cells sorted from blood, obtained in a trial of the OX40 agonist ivuxolimab. The receptors originated from an adult with an advanced solid tumor such as melanoma, head and neck, liver or kidney cancer. Each CDR3 is given with its conserved first and last residue. D genes are given only for firm matches. Clone size is given for some rows only: seen once, a few or many times, or a class if the clone is expanded.

clone size | J gene | V gene | D gene | CDR3 DNA | CDR3 protein
NA | TRBJ2-1 | TRBV7-8 | NA | TGTGCCAGCAGCCCGGCAGCGTACAATGAGCAGTTCTTC | CASSPAAYNEQFF
NA | TRBJ2-1 | TRBV27 | TRBD2 | TGTGCCAGCAGTTCCGGGACTAACAATGAGCAGTTCTTC | CASSSGTNNEQFF
few | TRBJ1-5 | TRBV28 | TRBD1 | TGTGCCAGCAGTCCCCGGACAGGATTCAATCAGCCCCAGCATTTT | CASSPRTGFNQPQHF
NA | TRBJ2-7 | TRBV15 | NA | TGTGCCACCAGCAGAGATCTGGCGACTGTTCGGCACTTC | CATSRDLATVRHF
NA | TRBJ1-2 | TRBV6-1 | NA | TGTGCCAGCAGTGAAGTGGGGCCGAGGGGCTACACCTTC | CASSEVGPRGYTF
NA | TRBJ1-6 | TRBV28 | NA | TGTGCCAGCGGCTACTCAAATTCACCCCTCCACTTT | CASGYSNSPLHF
NA | TRBJ1-2 | TRBV6-5 | TRBD1 | TGTGCCAGCAGTTACAGAGGACAGGGTCGGGCTTTCGGCTACACCTTC | CASSYRGQGRAFGYTF
NA | TRBJ2-7 | TRBV14 | TRBD2 | TGTGCCAGCAGCCAAGCATTCGGGAGGGGCCATAGCGAGCAGTACTTC | CASSQAFGRGHSEQYF
few | TRBJ1-2 | TRBV28 | TRBD1 | TGTGCCAGCAGTCAAGACAGGGGAATCTCTGGCTACACCTTC | CASSQDRGISGYTF
NA | TRBJ1-1 | TRBV7-3 | NA | TGTGCCAGCAGCTTACAAGGGACGACTGAAGCTTTCTTT | CASSLQGTTEAFF
NA | TRBJ1-5 | TRBV5-5 | TRBD1 | TGTGCCAGCAGCTCTTTTCCGGACAGGACTCAGCCCCAGCATTTT | CASSSFPDRTQPQHF
NA | TRBJ2-7 | TRBV5-4 | TRBD2 | TGTGCCAGCAGCCCGGGCGGTAGCGGGAGGGCTGGGCAGTACTTC | CASSPGGSGRAGQYF
few | TRBJ2-4 | TRBV19 | TRBD2 | TGTGCCAGTAGTATAGGAGGCGGACTAGCAGGCTTACAAAACATTCAGTACTTC | CASSIGGGLAGLQNIQYF
once | TRBJ2-2 | TRBV6-5 | NA | TGTGCCAGCAGTTTGGTCTCGTTCACCGGGGAGCTGTTTTTT | CASSLVSFTGELFF
NA | TRBJ1-2 | TRBV28 | NA | TGTGCCAGCATTCCCCCGGGACCGCCCTACGGCTACACCTTC | CASIPPGPPYGYTF
NA | TRBJ1-1 | TRBV5-8 | NA | TGTGCCAGCAGAATGGGACAGAACACTGAAGCTTTCTTT | CASRMGQNTEAFF
NA | TRBJ1-2 | TRBV18 | TRBD1 | TGTGCCAGCTCACCATTAGACAGGGGCGGCTACACCTTC | CASSPLDRGGYTF
NA | TRBJ2-5 | TRBV2 | TRBD2 | TGTGCCAGCAGTGACCTAGCGGACCTCCAAGAGACCCAGTACTTC | CASSDLADLQETQYF
NA | TRBJ2-1 | TRBV5-1 | TRBD2 | TGCGCCAGCAGCTTGATAGCGGGAGGCCTGAATGAGCAGTTCTTC | CASSLIAGGLNEQFF
NA | TRBJ2-1 | TRBV18 | TRBD2 | TGTGCCAGCTCAAAGGGACTAGCGGGGAGCCCCTCCTACAATGAGCAGTTCTTC | CASSKGLAGSPSYNEQFF
NA | TRBJ2-1 | TRBV9 | TRBD2 | TGTGCCAGCAGCGTAGACCCTAGCGGGGCCGCCTACAATGAGCAGTTCTTC | CASSVDPSGAAYNEQFF
NA | TRBJ2-2 | TRBV10-3 | NA | TGTGCCATCAGTGAGGTCCCGGCAGGCCTGAACACCGGGGAGCTGTTTTTT | CAISEVPAGLNTGELFF
NA | TRBJ2-3 | TRBV27 | NA | TGTGCCAGCAGCATACTGGGTCGGACAGATACGCAGTATTTT | CASSILGRTDTQYF
NA | TRBJ2-1 | TRBV5-1 | NA | TGCGCCAGCAGCTTGGGCTCGGGAGCCACTCCGGCCTTCTTC | CASSLGSGATPAFF